Shown below are 27 T cell receptor beta chains from a single sample sequenced in a study of identical twins. TCRdb re-derived calls from the 5' RACE reads in MiXCR, one entry per CDR3 protein. The table has roughly 500,000 distinct CDR3 sequences, around 20% seen once. The same sample was also studied in work on T cells expressing NK-cell markers.

Specimen: CD4+ T cells sorted from blood. Receptors were obtained from a woman between 18 and 30 years old in good health.

A few counts support this clonotype. The chain uses TRBV4-3 and TRBJ2-5; 9 nucleotides line up with TRBD2. The CDR3 is 15 residues long. In germline, CDR1 is LGHNA, CDR2 YSLEER. After removal of 0 bases from V and 3 bases from J, the junction contained 2 bases not matched to a gene. The CDR3 spells CASSQDAGGEETQYF. The CDR3 coding sequence is TGCGCCAGCAGCCAAGATGCGGGGGGGGAAGAGACCCAGTACTTC.

This clonotype was seen a few times. The gene calls are TRBV3-1 and TRBJ2-2; the D is unclear. This CDR3 comprises 14 residues. Trimming left V 0 bases short and J 5 bases short, with 7 bases between. CDR1 is LGHDT and CDR2 is YNNKEL in the germline V gene (reference sequence). Here the CDR3 reads CASSQEAKTGELFF. The CDR3 bases are TGTGCCAGCAGCCAAGAAGCCAAAACCGGGGAGCTGTTTTTT.

This rearrangement joins TRBV12-3 or TRBV12-4 to TRBJ2-1; perhaps TRBD2 as D (7 bases). Trimming shortened V by 5 bases and J by 0 bases, and 17 bases separated the two germline ends. This CDR3 is 17 amino acids long. CDR3 residues: CASSGGGGTGSYNEQFF. As DNA, the CDR3 is TGTGCCAGCAGTGGGGGGGGCGGGACGGGCTCCTACAATGAGCAGTTCTTC.

The chain combines TRBV5-6 with TRBJ2-5; TRBD2 matches at 8 bases. Germline lookup yields CDR1 SGHDT and CDR2 YYEEEE. The V segment lost 4 bases and the J segment 4 bases; nucleotides outside the gene matches: 6. The CDR3 runs to 14 residues. CDR3 DNA: TGTGCCAGCAGCGTTGGGACTAGGGGAGAGACCCAGTACTTC. As protein: CASSVGTRGETQYF. The full variable domain, in which reference TRBV5-6 and TRBJ2-5 provide the parts outside the CDR3, is DAGVTQSPTHLIKTRGQQVTLRCSPKSGHDTVSWYQQALGQGPQFIFQYYEEEERQRGNFPDRFSGHQFPNYSSELNVNALLLGDSALYLCASSVGTRGETQYFGPGTRLLVL.

In its sample, this clonotype was seen a few times. CDR3 DNA: TGTGCCAGCAGCCGATCTAGCGGGAGCGTGTACAATGAGCAGTTCTTC. It yields the protein CASSRSSGSVYNEQFF. The chain is built from TRBV14 and TRBJ2-1, with 10 positions matching TRBD2. Germline V gene sequence: CDR1 SGHDN, CDR2 FVKESK. This CDR3 region has 16 residues. V lost 4 bases and J lost 4; bases outside the gene matches: 7.

This sequence joins TRBV10-3 and TRBJ2-1, with D tentatively TRBD1 or TRBD2 (5 bases each). Trimming took off 6 bases at V and 5 bases at J, with 11 bases between the two ends. CDR3 length: 13 amino acids. Looked up from germline, CDR1 is ENHRY and CDR2 is SYGVKD. The CDR3 nucleotides are TGTGCCATCAGCCTGGGGACCCACAATGAGCAGTTCTTC. Protein product: CAISLGTHNEQFF.

The CDR3, as DNA: TGCAGCGTTGGGCGGGCCGAAGCTTTCTTT. This codes for CSVGRAEAFF. This sequence joins TRBV29-1 and TRBJ1-1, with D uncertain. V was cut by 4 bases and J by 8 bases, with 8 bases left in between. Looked up from germline, CDR1 is SQVTM and CDR2 is ANQGSEA. The CDR3 contains 10 residues. The full variable domain, rest sourced from reference TRBV29-1 and TRBJ1-1, is SAVISQKPSRDICQRGTSLTIQCQVDSQVTMMFWYRQQPGQSLTLIATANQGSEATYESGFVIDKFPISRPNLTFSTLTVSNMSPEDSSIYLCSVGRAEAFFGQGTRLTVV.

This CDR3 reads CASSYESTGTQYF. CDR3 DNA: TGTGCCAGCAGTTATGAGTCGACTGGGACGCAGTATTTT. The V call is TRBV6-2 or TRBV6-3, the J call TRBJ2-3; D gene ambiguous. Germline V gene lookup returns CDR1 MNHEY and CDR2 SVGEGT. CDR3 length: 13 residues. Trimming cost V 3 bases and J 9 bases, with 13 bases left between them.

Concerning this clonotype itself: This may be a read error: a much more frequent sequence differs by one nucleotide. The chain carries TRBV6-1 and TRBJ2-7, with D tentatively TRBD2 (6 bases). CDR3 length: 13 amino acids. Per the germline V gene, CDR1 is MNHNS and CDR2 is SASEGT. V shed 0 bases and J shed 3 bases, with 6 bases lying between them. The CDR3 here is CASSEASGYEQYF. The CDR3 bases are TGTGCCAGCAGTGAAGCTAGCGGCTACGAGCAGTACTTC.

V gene TRBV7-2 combines with J gene TRBJ2-7; the D gene is possibly TRBD2 (6 bases). The V end was cut by 1 base, the J end by 2 bases, with 12 bases between. In germline, CDR1 is SGHTA, CDR2 FQGNSA. The CDR3 runs 15 residues. The CDR3 loop reads CASSLGGVATYEQYF. CDR3 in DNA: TGTGCCAGCAGCTTAGGGGGGGTGGCCACCTACGAGCAGTACTTC.

V and J are TRBV10-3 and TRBJ2-3; D unclear. Germline CDR1 reads ENHRY; CDR2 reads SYGVKD. The CDR3 has 12 amino acids. V was trimmed by 4 bases and J by 6 bases, leaving 8 bases between them. CDR3 in DNA: TGTGCCATCAGTGCCACTCCCGATACGCAGTATTTT. Amino acid sequence: CAISATPDTQYF.

The CDR3, as DNA: TGTGCCACCAGTGCTCGAAAGGGACTAGCGGGAGATAACGAGCAGTTCTTC. Its translation: CATSARKGLAGDNEQFF. The chain carries TRBV24-1 and TRBJ2-1; 14 nucleotides match TRBD2. The J segment lost 10 bases and the V segment lost 5 bases, leaving 12 bases of the junction unmatched. The germline gives CDR1 KGHDR, CDR2 SFDVKD. This CDR3 has 17 amino acids.

This chain joins TRBV4-3 and TRBJ1-2; D gene ambiguous. The germline V gene has CDR1 LGHNA and CDR2 YSLEER. Trimming removed 0 bases at V and 0 bases at J, with 14 bases between. The CDR3 spans 17 residues. This chain's CDR3 is CASSQEYAHTANYGYTF. For the CDR3, the DNA is TGCGCCAGCAGCCAAGAGTACGCGCACACAGCTAACTATGGCTACACCTTC.

Ten or more counts support this clonotype. The chain uses TRBV29-1 and TRBJ2-5; TRBD1 might be the D (6 bases). The CDR3 totals 14 residues. Trimming took 7 bases from V and 4 from J, leaving 19 bases between them. The V gene's germline CDR1 is SQVTM and CDR2 ANQGSEA. This CDR3 reads CSGVPGAGGETQYF. CDR3 in DNA: TGCAGCGGTGTCCCAGGGGCGGGTGGAGAGACCCAGTACTTC.

This chain joins TRBV15 and TRBJ1-4; D unresolved. This CDR3 region has 14 residues. With 0 bases removed from V and 5 bases from J, the gap between germline ends came to 7 bases. Germline V gene sequence: CDR1 LNHNV, CDR2 YYDKDF (reference sequence). The DNA of the CDR3 is TGTGCCACCAGCAGAGATCTGTGGAATGAAAAACTGTTTTTT. Translated, it gives CATSRDLWNEKLFF.

DNA for the CDR3: TGTGCCAGCAGTTACGACAGGGAGGGTCGGGGCTACACCTTC. As protein: CASSYDREGRGYTF. This chain joins TRBV6-5 and TRBJ1-2; 7 bases align to TRBD1. The CDR3 runs to 14 residues. CDR1 MNHEY and CDR2 SVGAGI come from the germline V gene. V was clipped by 2 bases and J by 8 bases; unmatched bases: 8.

This clonotype occurred a few times. CDR3 sequence reads: CASSQGGPGHYGYTF. CDR3 coding DNA: TGCGCCAGCAGCCAAGGCGGTCCTGGACACTATGGCTACACCTTC. J is TRBJ1-2 and V is TRBV4-1; D gene unclear. This CDR3 has 15 amino acids. Between the trimmed V and J ends, which lost 1 base and 3 bases, there was a span of 12 bases. The germline V gene has CDR1 MGHRA and CDR2 YSYEKL.

The chain carries TRBV20-1 and TRBJ2-1; no firm D call. With 1 base removed from V and 5 bases from J, the gap between germline ends came to 12 bases. Germline V CDR1 and CDR2: DFQATT, SNEGSKA (reference sequence). The CDR3 loop spans 14 amino acids. This chain's CDR3 is CSARGAEVDNEQFF. For the CDR3, the DNA is TGCAGTGCTAGAGGAGCCGAGGTCGACAATGAGCAGTTCTTC.

The chain employs TRBV11-3 and TRBJ2-3; 7 bases fit TRBD2. The CDR3 consists of 13 residues. The V and J ends lost 4 bases and 6 bases, in that order; junction bases with no gene match: 4. Germline V CDR1 and CDR2: SGHNT, YENEEA. CDR3 coding DNA: TGTGCCAGCAGCTACGGGACTATCGATACGCAGTATTTT. Amino acid sequence: CASSYGTIDTQYF.

Only a few counts were recorded for this clonotype. This chain joins TRBV15 and TRBJ2-1; D is ambiguous. CDR3 length: 14 amino acids. The germline CDR1 and CDR2 sequences are LNHNV and YYDKDF (reference sequence). V was clipped by 0 bases and J by 3 bases, with 6 bases between them. The CDR3 sequence is CATSRDQSYNEQFF. As DNA, the CDR3 is TGTGCCACCAGCAGAGATCAAAGCTACAATGAGCAGTTCTTC.

This clonotype has a handful of counts. Here the CDR3 reads CASSQDVDRRNEQFF. The CDR3 coding sequence is TGCGCCAGCAGCCAAGATGTAGACCGGCGAAATGAGCAGTTCTTC. The chain couples TRBV4-3 to TRBJ2-1; D unclear. The CDR3 runs 15 residues. V was shortened by 0 bases and J by 7 bases, with 13 bases between the two germline ends. Germline-derived CDR1 and CDR2 are LGHNA and YSLEER.

This chain connects TRBV7-2 to TRBJ2-1; possibly TRBD1 for D (6 bases). V shed 8 bases and J shed 3 bases, with 17 bases lying between them. The CDR3 contains 15 residues. The germline V gene encodes CDR1 SGHTA and CDR2 FQGNSA. CDR3 DNA: TGTGCCAGCGGCCTGAAGCCAGGGGACTACAATGAGCAGTTCTTC. This gives the protein CASGLKPGDYNEQFF.

This clonotype was detected many times. This chain uses TRBV29-1 with TRBJ1-1; 8 positions agree with TRBD1. In germline, CDR1 is SQVTM, CDR2 ANQGSEA. Trimming removed 6 bases from V and 4 bases from J; junction bases left unmatched: 7. This CDR3 has 13 amino acids. The CDR3: CSVQDRGTTEAFF. CDR3 nucleotides: TGCAGCGTCCAAGACAGGGGTACCACTGAAGCTTTCTTT.

The rearrangement joins TRBV5-1 to TRBJ2-5, with D perhaps TRBD1 (6 bases). V was pared by 0 bases and J by 4 bases, with 10 bases between. This CDR3 comprises 14 residues. CDR1 and CDR2 from the germline V gene are SGHRS and YFSETQ. CDR3 sequence: CASSLEQGGETQYF. CDR3 in DNA: TGCGCCAGCAGCTTGGAACAAGGGGGAGAGACCCAGTACTTC.

In its sample, this clonotype was seen a few times. J is TRBJ2-7 and V is TRBV20-1, with D possibly TRBD1 on 6 matching bases. The CDR3 length is 13 residues. Germline CDR1 reads DFQATT; CDR2 reads SNEGSKA (reference sequence). In nucleotides, the CDR3 is TGCAGCGTGGGGGCCTCAAGGATCCACGAGCAGTACTTC. It yields the protein CSVGASRIHEQYF.

In its sample, this clonotype was seen a few times. This chain joins TRBV30 and TRBJ2-3; D is ambiguous. CDR3 length: 12 amino acids. The germline V gene has CDR1 GTSNPN and CDR2 SVGIG (reference sequence). V lost 5 bases, J lost 6 bases, and 12 bases lay in between. The CDR3 spells CAWAPYTDTQYF. Here the CDR3 DNA reads TGTGCCTGGGCTCCTTATACGGATACGCAGTATTTT.

This clonotype was observed a few times. V is TRBV29-1 and J is TRBJ1-2, with D uncertain. Germline V gene sequence: CDR1 SQVTM, CDR2 ANQGSEA. The CDR3 is 14 residues long. V lost 1 base and J 0 bases, leaving 9 bases between the germline ends. The CDR3 here is CSVEGAATNYGYTF. The CDR3 region has the DNA TGCAGCGTTGAAGGGGCAGCTACTAACTATGGCTACACCTTC.